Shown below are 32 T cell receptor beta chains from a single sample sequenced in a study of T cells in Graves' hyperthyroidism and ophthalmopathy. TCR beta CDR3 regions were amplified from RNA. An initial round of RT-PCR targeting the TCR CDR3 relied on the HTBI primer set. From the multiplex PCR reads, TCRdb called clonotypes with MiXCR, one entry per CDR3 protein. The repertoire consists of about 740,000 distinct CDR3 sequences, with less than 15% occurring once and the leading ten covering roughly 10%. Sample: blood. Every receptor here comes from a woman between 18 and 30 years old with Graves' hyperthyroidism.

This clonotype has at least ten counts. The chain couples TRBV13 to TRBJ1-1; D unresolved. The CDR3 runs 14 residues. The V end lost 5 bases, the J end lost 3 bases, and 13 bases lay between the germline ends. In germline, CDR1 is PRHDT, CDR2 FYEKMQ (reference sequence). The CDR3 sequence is CASSPLRTYTEAFF. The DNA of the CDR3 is TGTGCCAGCAGCCCCCTGAGGACGTACACTGAAGCTTTCTTT.

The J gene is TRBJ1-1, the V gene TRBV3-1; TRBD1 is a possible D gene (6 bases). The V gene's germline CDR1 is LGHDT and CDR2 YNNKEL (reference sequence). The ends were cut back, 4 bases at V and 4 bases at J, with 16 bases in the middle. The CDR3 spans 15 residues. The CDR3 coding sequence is TGTGCCAGCAGCCTCCAGGGGACGCGGAGCACTGAAGCTTTCTTT. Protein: CASSLQGTRSTEAFF.

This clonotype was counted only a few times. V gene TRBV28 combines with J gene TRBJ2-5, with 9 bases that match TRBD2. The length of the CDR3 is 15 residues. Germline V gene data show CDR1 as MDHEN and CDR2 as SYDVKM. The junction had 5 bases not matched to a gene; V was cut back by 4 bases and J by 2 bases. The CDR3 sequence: CASSSGLALQETQYF. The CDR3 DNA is TGTGCCAGCAGTTCTGGACTAGCGTTGCAAGAGACCCAGTACTTC.

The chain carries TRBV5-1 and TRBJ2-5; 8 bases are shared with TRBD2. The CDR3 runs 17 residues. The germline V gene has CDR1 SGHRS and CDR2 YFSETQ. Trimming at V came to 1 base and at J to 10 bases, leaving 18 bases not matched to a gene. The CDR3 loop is CASSLFTREGPVSDQYF. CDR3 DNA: TGCGCCAGCAGCTTGTTTACTCGGGAGGGCCCCGTAAGCGACCAGTACTTC.

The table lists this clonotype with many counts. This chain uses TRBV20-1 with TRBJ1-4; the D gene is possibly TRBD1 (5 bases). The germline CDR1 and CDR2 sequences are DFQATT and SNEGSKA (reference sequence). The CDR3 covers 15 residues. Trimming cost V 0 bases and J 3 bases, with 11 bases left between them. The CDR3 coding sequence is TGCAGTGCTAGAGATCGTAAAGGGGCTAATGAAAAACTGTTTTTT. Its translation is CSARDRKGANEKLFF.

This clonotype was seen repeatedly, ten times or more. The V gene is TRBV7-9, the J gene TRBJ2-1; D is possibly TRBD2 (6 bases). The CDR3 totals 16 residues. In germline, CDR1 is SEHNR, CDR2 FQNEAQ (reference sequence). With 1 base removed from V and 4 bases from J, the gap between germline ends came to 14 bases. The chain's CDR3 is CASSLEGFSGYNEQFF. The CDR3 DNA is TGTGCCAGCAGCTTAGAGGGTTTTAGCGGTTACAATGAGCAGTTCTTC.

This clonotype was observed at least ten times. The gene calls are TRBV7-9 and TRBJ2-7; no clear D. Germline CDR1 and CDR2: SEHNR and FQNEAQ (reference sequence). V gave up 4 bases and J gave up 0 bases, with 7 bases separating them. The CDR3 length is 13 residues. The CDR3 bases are TGTGCCAGCAGCTCTTATTCCTCCTACGAGCAGTACTTC. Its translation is CASSSYSSYEQYF.

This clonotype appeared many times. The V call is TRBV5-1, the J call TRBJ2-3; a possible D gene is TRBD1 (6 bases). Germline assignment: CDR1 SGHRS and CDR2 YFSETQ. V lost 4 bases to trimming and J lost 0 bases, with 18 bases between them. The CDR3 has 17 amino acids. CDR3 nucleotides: TGCGCCAGCAGCCCTCCAGGGGCTAGCCCTAGCACAGATACGCAGTATTTT. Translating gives CASSPPGASPSTDTQYF.

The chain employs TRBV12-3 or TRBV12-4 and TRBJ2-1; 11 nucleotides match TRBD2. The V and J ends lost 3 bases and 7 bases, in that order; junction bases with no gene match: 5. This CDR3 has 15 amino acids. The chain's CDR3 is CASSFVAGGRNEQFF. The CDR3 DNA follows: TGTGCCAGCAGTTTCGTAGCGGGAGGGAGAAATGAGCAGTTCTTC.

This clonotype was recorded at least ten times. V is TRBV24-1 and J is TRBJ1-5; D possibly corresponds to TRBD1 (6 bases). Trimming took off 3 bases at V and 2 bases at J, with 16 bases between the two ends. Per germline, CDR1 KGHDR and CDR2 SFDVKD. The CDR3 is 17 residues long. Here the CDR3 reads CATSDRDTGSGNQPQHF. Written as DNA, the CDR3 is TGTGCCACCAGTGATCGTGACACAGGGTCGGGCAATCAGCCCCAGCATTTT.

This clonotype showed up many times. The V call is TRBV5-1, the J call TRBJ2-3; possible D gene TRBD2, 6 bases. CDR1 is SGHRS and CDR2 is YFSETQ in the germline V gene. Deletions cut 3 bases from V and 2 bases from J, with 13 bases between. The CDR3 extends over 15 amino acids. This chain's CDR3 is CASSSRDFYTDTQYF. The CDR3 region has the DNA TGCGCCAGCAGCTCCAGGGACTTCTACACAGATACGCAGTATTTT.

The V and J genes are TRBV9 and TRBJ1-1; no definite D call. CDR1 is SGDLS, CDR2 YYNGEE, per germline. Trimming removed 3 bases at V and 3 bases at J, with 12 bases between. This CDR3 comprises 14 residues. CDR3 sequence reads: CASSGSVRHTEAFF. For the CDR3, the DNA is TGTGCCAGCAGCGGGTCAGTTCGGCACACTGAAGCTTTCTTT. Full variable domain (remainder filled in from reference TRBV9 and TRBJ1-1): DSGVTQTPKHLITATGQRVTLRCSPRSGDLSVYWYQQSLDQGLQFLIQYYNGEERAKGNILERFSAQQFPDLHSELNLSSLELGDSALYFCASSGSVRHTEAFFGQGTRLTVV.

The CDR3 nucleotides are TGTGCCAGCAGCCAAGTTGATTACCTCTATGGCTACACCTTC. This sequence encodes CASSQVDYLYGYTF. The rearrangement uses TRBV4-2 and TRBJ1-2; the D is unclear. V was clipped by 1 base and J by 4 bases, with 10 bases between them. The CDR3 consists of 14 residues. Germline V CDR1 and CDR2: LGHNA, YNFKEQ.

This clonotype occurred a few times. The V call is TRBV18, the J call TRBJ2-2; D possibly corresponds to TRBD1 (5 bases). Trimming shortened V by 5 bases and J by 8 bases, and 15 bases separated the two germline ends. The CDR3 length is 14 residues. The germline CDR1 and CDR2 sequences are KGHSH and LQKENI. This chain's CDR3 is CASSSGQQRGELFF. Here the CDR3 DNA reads TGTGCCAGCTCATCCGGACAACAAAGAGGGGAGCTGTTTTTT.

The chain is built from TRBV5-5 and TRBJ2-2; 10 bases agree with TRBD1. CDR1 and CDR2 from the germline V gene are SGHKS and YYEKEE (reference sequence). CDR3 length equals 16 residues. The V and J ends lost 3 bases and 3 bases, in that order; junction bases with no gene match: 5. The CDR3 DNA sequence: TGTGCCAGCAGCTCGGGACAGGGGAGATACACCGGGGAGCTGTTTTTT. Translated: CASSSGQGRYTGELFF.

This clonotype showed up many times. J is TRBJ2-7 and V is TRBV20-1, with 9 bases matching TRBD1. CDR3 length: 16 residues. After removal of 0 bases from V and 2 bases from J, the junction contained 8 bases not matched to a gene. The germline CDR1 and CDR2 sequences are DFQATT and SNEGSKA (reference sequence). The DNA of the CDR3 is TGCAGTGCTAGAGATGTTGGGGACAGGGTGACCTACGAGCAGTACTTC. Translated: CSARDVGDRVTYEQYF.

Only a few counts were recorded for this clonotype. CDR3 bases: TGTGCCAGCAACTCGGGTGGGGGAGAGCAGTACTTC. Translation gives CASNSGGGEQYF. The chain has TRBV6-1 and TRBJ2-7; the D gene could be TRBD1 or TRBD2 (5 bases each). The CDR3 sequence is 12 residues long. CDR1 is MNHNS and CDR2 is SASEGT in the germline V gene. V shed 7 bases and J shed 7 bases, with 14 bases lying between them.

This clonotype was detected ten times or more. CDR3 DNA sequence: TGTGCCAGCAGAGAACTTCGAGGAGCCCAGCATTTT. Amino acids: CASRELRGAQHF. J is TRBJ1-5 and V is TRBV6-1, with D unclear. V was pared by 6 bases and J by 11 bases, with 14 bases between. CDR3 length: 12 residues. Germline V gives CDR1 MNHNS, CDR2 SASEGT.

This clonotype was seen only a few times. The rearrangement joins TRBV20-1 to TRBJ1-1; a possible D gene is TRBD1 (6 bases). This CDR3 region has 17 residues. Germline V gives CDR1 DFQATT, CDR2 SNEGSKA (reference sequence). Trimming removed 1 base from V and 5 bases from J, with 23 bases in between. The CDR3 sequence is CSARVNNTTRGGTEAFF. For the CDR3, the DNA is TGCAGTGCTAGAGTGAACAACACTACGAGGGGGGGGACTGAAGCTTTCTTT.

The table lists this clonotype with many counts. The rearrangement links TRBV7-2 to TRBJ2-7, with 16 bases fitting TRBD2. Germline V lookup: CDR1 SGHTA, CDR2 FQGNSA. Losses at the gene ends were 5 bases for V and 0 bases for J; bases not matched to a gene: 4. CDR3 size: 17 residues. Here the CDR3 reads CASSEGLAGGISYEQYF. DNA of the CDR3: TGTGCCAGCAGCGAGGGACTAGCGGGAGGGATCTCCTACGAGCAGTACTTC. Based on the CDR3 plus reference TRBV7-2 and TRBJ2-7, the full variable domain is GAGVSQSPSNKVTEKGKDVELRCDPISGHTALYWYRQSLGQGLEFLIYFQGNSAPDKSGLPSDRFSAERTGGSVSTLTIQRTQQEDSAVYLCASSEGLAGGISYEQYFGPGTRLTVT.

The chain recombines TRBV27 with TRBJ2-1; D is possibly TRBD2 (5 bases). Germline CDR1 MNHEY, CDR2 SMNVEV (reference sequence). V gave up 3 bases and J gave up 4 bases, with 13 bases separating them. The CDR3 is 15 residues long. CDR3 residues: CASSFHGPGYNEQFF. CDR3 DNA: TGTGCCAGCAGTTTTCACGGCCCGGGGTACAATGAGCAGTTCTTC.

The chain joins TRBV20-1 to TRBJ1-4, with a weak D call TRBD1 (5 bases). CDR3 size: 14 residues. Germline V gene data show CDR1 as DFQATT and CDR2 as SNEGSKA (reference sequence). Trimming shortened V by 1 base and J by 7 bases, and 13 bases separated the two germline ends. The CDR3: CSARVGGVGEKLFF. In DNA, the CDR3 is TGCAGTGCTAGAGTGGGAGGGGTTGGTGAAAAACTGTTTTTT.

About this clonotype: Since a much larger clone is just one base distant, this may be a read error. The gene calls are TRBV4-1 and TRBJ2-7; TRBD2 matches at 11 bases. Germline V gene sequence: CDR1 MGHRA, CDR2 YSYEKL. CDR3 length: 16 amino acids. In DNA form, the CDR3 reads TGCGCCAGCAGCCCGTCACTAGCGGGAGTTTCCTACGGGCAGTACTTC. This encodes CASSPSLAGVSYGQYF.

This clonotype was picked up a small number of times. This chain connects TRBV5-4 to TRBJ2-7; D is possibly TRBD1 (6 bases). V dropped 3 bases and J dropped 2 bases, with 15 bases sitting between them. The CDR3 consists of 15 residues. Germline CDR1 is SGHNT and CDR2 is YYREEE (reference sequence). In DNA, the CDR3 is TGTGCCAGCAGCTCGACAGGACGTTTGACCTACGAGCAGTACTTC. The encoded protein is CASSSTGRLTYEQYF.

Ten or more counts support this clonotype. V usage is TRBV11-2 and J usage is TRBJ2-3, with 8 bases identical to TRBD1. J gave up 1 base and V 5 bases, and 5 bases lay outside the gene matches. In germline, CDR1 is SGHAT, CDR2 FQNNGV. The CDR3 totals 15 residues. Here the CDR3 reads CASSDRGGGTDTQYF. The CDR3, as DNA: TGTGCCAGCAGCGACAGGGGTGGCGGCACAGATACGCAGTATTTT. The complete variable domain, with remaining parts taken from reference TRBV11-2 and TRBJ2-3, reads EAGVAQSPRYKIIEKRQSVAFWCNPISGHATLYWYQQILGQGPKLLIQFQNNGVVDDSQLPKDRFSAERLKGVDSTLKIQPAKLEDSAVYLCASSDRGGGTDTQYFGPGTRLTVL.

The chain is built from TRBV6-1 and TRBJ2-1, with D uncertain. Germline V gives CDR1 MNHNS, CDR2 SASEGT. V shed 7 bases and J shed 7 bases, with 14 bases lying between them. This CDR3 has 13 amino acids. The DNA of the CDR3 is TGTGCCAGCAAACCTTTGGGCGCGAATGAGCAGTTCTTC. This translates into CASKPLGANEQFF.

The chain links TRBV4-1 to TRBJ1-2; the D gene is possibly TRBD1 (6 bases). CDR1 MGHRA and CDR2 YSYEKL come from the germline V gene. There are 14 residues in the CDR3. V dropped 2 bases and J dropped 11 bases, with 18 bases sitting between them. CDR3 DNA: TGCGCCAGCAGCCAATGGGGACGGGAGGGGGGGTACACCTTC. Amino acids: CASSQWGREGGYTF.

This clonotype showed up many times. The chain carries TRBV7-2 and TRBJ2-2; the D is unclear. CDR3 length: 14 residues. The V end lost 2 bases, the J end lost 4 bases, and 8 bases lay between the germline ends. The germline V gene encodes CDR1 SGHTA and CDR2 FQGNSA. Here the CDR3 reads CASSLRVGTGELFF. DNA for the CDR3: TGTGCCAGCAGCTTAAGGGTGGGCACCGGGGAGCTGTTTTTT. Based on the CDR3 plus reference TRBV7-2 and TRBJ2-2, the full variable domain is GAGVSQSPSNKVTEKGKDVELRCDPISGHTALYWYRQSLGQGLEFLIYFQGNSAPDKSGLPSDRFSAERTGGSVSTLTIQRTQQEDSAVYLCASSLRVGTGELFFGEGSRLTVL.

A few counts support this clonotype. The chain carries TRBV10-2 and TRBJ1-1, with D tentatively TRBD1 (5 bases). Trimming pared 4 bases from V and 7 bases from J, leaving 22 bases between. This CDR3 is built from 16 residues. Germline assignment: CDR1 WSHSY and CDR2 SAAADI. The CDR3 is CASSGAGGGGTGEAFF. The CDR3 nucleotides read TGCGCCAGCAGTGGGGCCGGGGGGGGTGGCACTGGTGAAGCTTTCTTT.

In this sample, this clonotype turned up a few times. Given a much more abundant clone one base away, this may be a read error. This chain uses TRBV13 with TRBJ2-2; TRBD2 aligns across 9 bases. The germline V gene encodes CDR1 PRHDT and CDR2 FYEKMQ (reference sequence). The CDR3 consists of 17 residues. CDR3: CANSLLAGGSNTGELFF. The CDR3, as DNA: TGTGCCAACAGCTTACTTGCGGGAGGGTCGAACACCGGGGAGCTGTTTTTT.

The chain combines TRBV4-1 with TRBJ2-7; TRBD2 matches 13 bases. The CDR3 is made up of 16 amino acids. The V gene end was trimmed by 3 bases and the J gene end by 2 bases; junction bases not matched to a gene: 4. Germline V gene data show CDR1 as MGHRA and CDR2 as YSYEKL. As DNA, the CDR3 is TGCGCCAGCAGCCAGGGACTAGCGGGACCAGCCTACGAGCAGTACTTC. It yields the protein CASSQGLAGPAYEQYF.

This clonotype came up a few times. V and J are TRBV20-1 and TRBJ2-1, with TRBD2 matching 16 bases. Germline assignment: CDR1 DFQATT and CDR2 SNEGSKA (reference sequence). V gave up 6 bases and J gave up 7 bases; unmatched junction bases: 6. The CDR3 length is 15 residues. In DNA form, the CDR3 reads TGCAGTGCGCCGGGACTAGCGGGAGGGAAAAATGAGCAGTTCTTC. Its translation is CSAPGLAGGKNEQFF.